This TCR beta chain was profiled in a study of blood T cell repertoires in COVID-19. In the study overall: Acute-phase and convalescent COVID-19 samples originated in the United States, Italy and Spain. PBMCs, B-cell-depleted T cells, or T cells provided the cDNA or gDNA that made up the material.

Trimming removed 0 bases from V and 2 bases from J, with 10 bases in between. In germline, CDR1 is MNHEY, CDR2 SVGAGI. The CDR3 is 15 amino acids. The method was immunoSEQ multiplex PCR; TCRdb's version includes in-frame clones alone and lacks a portion of them. Of 120,000 to 150,000 clones detected, about 88% appear once; the ten largest clones hold approximately 2.5%. Seattle enrolled patients during active infection and tracked them longitudinally. Material: peripheral blood. The rearrangement joins TRBV6-5 to TRBJ1-1; D is undetermined. This receptor was obtained from a human donor with COVID-19, enrolled during active disease. The donor label of this sample is uncertain. The CDR3 region is CASSYSFRTNTEAFF. CDR3 DNA: TGTGCCAGCAGTTACTCATTCCGGACTAACACTGAAGCTTTCTTT.